Listed below are T cell receptor beta chains from one sample, sequenced in a study of T cells in localized non-small cell lung cancer. TCRdb keeps only in-frame clones here, not all; method: immunoSEQ multiplex PCR. The sample records roughly 71,000 clones, 86% being singletons. The sample in question was peripheral blood, obtained before any cancer treatment. The receptors derive from a male donor older than 55 with stage III squamous cell lung carcinoma. Each CDR3 is given with its conserved first and last residue. The order of the fields is D gene, V gene, CDR3 protein. The D gene is left open where the match is weak.

. | TRBV6-1 | CASSRRLGFGIEAFF
TRBD2 | TRBV19 | CASRPRLAGSPTDTQYF
. | TRBV2 | CASKRQSYGYTF
. | TRBV2 | CASRQGSGNTGELFF
. | TRBV7-2 | CASSSRFAGDTDTQYF
. | TRBV19 | CASKPGLAKNIQYF
TRBD1 | TRBV30 | CAWGFDRDTEAFF
. | TRBV18 | CASSPGEGYTF
TRBD2 | TRBV6-1 | CASSEAGLAGGRNTQYF
. | TRBV6-4 | CASSDSHRTALLYATNEKLFF
TRBD1 | TRBV7-2 | CASRTGTGGSYEQYF
. | TRBV4-1 | CASSQDRGLNTEAFF
. | TRBV7-9 | CASSLSYPGNTIYF
. | TRBV19 | CASSIPGSSYEQYF
. | TRBV5-4 | CASGLGGALRGEQFF
. | TRBV19 | CASSILVGAGSNQPQHF
. | TRBV28 | CASTPGIFGYTF
. | TRBV7-6 | CASSPTPGVGYTGELFF
. | TRBV6-1 | CASSETFTDTQYF
TRBD1 | TRBV18 | CAASRDRAATNEKLFF
TRBD2 | TRBV4-2 | CASSQNSGTTYNEQFF
. | TRBV6-1 | CASRETTIPNRANYGYTF
. | TRBV25-1 | CASSEIGRGRTYEQYF
TRBD1 | TRBV5-4 | CASSPPGGQETQYF
. | TRBV5-4 | CASSLAAPTDTQYF
. | TRBV9 | CASSADFGAGNTIYF
TRBD1 | TRBV4-1 | CASSPRGGTSNYGYTF
TRBD2 | TRBV5-6 | CASSLVSGGGNEQFF
. | TRBV6-1 | CASSEGLNTIYF
. | TRBV5-5 | CASSLERFYGYTF
. | TRBV6-4 | CASRDLGYGYTF
. | TRBV4-3 | CASSQRVPGRGIREQYF
. | TRBV28 | CASSLGGRTEAFF
. | TRBV7-8 | CASQKGTAGGTGELFF
. | TRBV5-1 | CASSPGSSNTEAFF
TRBD1 | TRBV6-6 | CASSSGTGANEQFF
TRBD1 | TRBV6-1 | CASSPGQSTGELFF
TRBD1 | TRBV15 | CATSRGQGAINEQFF
. | TRBV19 | CASSMRGLMNTEAFF
TRBD2 | TRBV4-1 | CASSRGTSGGQETQYF
. | TRBV6-5 | CASSYSNDHNSPLHF
TRBD1 | TRBV6-5 | CASSRTGRNTEAFF
. | TRBV14 | CASSPWTDNTEAFF
TRBD2 | TRBV2 | CASSWTSGGIGELFF
TRBD1 | TRBV19 | CASTPGQTLNTEAFF
. | TRBV6-1 | CASSFRDFDTNEQFF
. | TRBV7-3 | CASSKDRDTQYF
TRBD1 | TRBV5-1 | CASSTDRVRADTQYF
. | TRBV7-2 | CASGGVPDTQYF
TRBD1 | TRBV28 | CASSPPTGMTPYGYTF
TRBD1 | TRBV5-8 | CASSLGTGHETQYF
TRBD1 | TRBV4-3 | CASSHDPRRGRGGNTIYF
. | TRBV18 | CASSPPPGVSRTQYF
TRBD1 | TRBV7-3 | CASSPGGNTEAFF
. | TRBV5-1 | CASSLKETQYF
. | TRBV7-2 | CASSARRGGEKLFF
. | TRBV5-4 | CASSLRRDTEAFF
TRBD1 | TRBV19 | CASRDRGSEGYTF